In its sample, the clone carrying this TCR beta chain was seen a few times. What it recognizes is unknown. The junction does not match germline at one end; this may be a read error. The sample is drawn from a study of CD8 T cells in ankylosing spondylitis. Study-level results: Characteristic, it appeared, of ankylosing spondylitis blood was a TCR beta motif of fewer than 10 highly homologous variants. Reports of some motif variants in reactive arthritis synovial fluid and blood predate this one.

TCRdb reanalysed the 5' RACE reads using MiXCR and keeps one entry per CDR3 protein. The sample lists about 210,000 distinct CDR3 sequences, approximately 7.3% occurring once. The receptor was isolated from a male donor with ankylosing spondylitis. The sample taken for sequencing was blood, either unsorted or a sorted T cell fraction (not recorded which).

The CDR3 loop is CASSPGPKYQESQYF. The DNA for the CDR3 is TGTGCCAGCAGCCCAGGACCGAAGTACCAAGAGTCCCAGTACTTC. The chain couples TRBV11-2 to TRBJ2-5; D remains unclear. Germline assignment: CDR1 SGHAT and CDR2 FQNNGV. This CDR3 has 15 amino acids.